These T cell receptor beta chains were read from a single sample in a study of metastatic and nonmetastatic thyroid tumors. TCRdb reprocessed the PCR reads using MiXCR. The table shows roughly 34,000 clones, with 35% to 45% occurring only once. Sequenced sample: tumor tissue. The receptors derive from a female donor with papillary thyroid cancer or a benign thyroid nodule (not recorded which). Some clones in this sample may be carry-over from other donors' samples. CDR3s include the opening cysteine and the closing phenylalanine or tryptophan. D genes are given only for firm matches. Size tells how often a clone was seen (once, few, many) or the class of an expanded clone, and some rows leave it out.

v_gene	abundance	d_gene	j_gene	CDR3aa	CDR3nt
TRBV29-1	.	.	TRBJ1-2	CSVECFTF	TGCAGCGTTGAGTGCTTCACCTTC
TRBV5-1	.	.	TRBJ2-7	CASSLDREVREQYF	TGCGCCAGCAGCTTGGACAGGGAGGTACGCGAGCAGTACTTC
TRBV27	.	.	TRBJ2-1	CASSLGVGNEQFF	TGCGCCAGCAGTTTGGGAGTAGGAAATGAGCAGTTCTTC
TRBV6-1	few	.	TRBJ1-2	CASSKGTANYGYTF	TGTGCCAGCAGTAAAGGGACGGCTAACTATGGCTACACCTTC
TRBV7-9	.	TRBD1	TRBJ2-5	CASSPGGGEETQYF	TGTGCCAGCAGTCCAGGGGGCGGGGAGGAGACCCAGTACTTC
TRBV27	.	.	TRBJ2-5	CASSLSGLSEQETQYF	TGTGCCAGCAGTTTATCAGGACTATCGGAACAAGAGACCCAGTACTTC
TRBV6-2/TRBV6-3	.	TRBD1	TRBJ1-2	CASSLTRTGSGGYTF	TGTGCCAGCAGTCTAACTCGGACAGGGAGCGGCGGCTACACCTTC
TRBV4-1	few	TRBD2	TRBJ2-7	CASSHHLSGTTYEQYF	TGCGCCAGCAGCCACCACCTGAGCGGGACTACCTACGAGCAGTACTTC
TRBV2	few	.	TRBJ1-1	CASEGGANTEAFF	TGTGCCAGCGAGGGGGGGGCGAACACTGAAGCTTTCTTT
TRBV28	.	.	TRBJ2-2	CAIRPGRGNTGELFF	TGTGCCATCCGCCCCGGACGGGGGAACACCGGGGAGCTGTTTTTT
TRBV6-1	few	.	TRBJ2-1	CASSEIGRDEQFF	TGTGCCAGCAGTGAAATAGGAAGGGATGAGCAGTTCTTC
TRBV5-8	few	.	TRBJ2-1	CASSFETAYNEQFF	TGTGCCAGCAGCTTTGAGACAGCTTACAATGAGCAGTTCTTC
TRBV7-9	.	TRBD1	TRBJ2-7	CASSPRQGPEGEQYF	TGTGCCAGCAGCCCCCGACAGGGTCCCGAGGGCGAGCAGTACTTC
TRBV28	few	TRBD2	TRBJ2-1	CASSASGGGHEQFF	TGTGCCAGCAGTGCTAGCGGGGGCGGCCATGAGCAGTTCTTC
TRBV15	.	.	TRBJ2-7	CATSRGMDYEQYF	TGTGCCACCAGCAGGGGGATGGACTACGAGCAGTACTTC
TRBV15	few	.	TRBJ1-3	CATRGGGAINTIYF	TGTGCCACCCGCGGGGGAGGGGCTATAAACACCATATATTTT
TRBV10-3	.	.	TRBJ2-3	CAISDSTDTQYF	TGTGCCATCAGTGACAGCACAGATACGCAGTATTTT
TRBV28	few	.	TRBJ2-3	CTSLYISADTQYF	TGTACCAGCCTATACATAAGCGCTGATACGCAGTATTTT
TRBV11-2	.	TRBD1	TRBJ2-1	CASSPAGTGGNEQFF	TGTGCCAGCAGCCCGGCGGGGACAGGGGGCAATGAGCAGTTCTTC
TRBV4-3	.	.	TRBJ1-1	CASSPTGMNTEAFF	TGCGCCAGCAGCCCGACAGGCATGAACACTGAAGCTTTCTTT
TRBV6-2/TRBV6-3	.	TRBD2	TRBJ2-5	CASSYSQRGQETQYF	TGTGCCAGCAGTTACTCCCAGCGGGGCCAAGAGACCCAGTACTTC
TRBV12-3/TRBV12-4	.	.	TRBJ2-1	CASSFPGASLNEQFF	TGTGCCAGCAGTTTCCCCGGCGCCAGCCTGAATGAGCAGTTCTTC
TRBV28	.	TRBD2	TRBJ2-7	CATLTSGGSYEQYF	TGTGCCACCCTGACTAGCGGGGGTTCCTACGAGCAGTACTTC
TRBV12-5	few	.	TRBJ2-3	CASGLVAVDTQYF	TGTGCTAGTGGTTTGGTAGCAGTGGATACGCAGTATTTT
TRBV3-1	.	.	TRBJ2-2	CASSQDSRMKTGELFF	TGTGCCAGCAGCCAAGATAGCCGTATGAAGACCGGGGAGCTGTTTTTT
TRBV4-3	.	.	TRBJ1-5	CASSQDLRQPQHF	TGCGCCAGCAGCCAAGATTTACGGCAGCCCCAGCATTTT
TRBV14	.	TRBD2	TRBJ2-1	CASSQVSSLAGGLKFF	TGTGCCAGCAGCCAAGTTTCTTCCCTAGCGGGAGGGCTTAAGTTCTTC
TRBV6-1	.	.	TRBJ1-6	CASRRIGDSPLHF	TGTGCCAGCAGACGGATAGGGGATTCACCCCTCCACTTT
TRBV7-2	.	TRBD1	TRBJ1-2	CASSPDRDHGYTF	TGTGCCAGCAGCCCGGACAGGGACCATGGCTACACCTTC
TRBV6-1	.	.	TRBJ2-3	CASMNSPTDTQYF	TGTGCCAGCATGAATAGCCCCACAGATACGCAGTATTTT
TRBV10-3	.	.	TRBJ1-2	CAISESGGVGYGYTF	TGTGCCATCAGTGAGTCGGGAGGGGTCGGCTATGGCTACACCTTC
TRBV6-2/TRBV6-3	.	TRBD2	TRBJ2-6	CASSYSGGAGANVLTF	TGTGCCAGCAGTTACTCTGGGGGGGCTGGGGCCAACGTCCTGACTTTC
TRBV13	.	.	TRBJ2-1	CASRQAGPRREQFF	TGTGCCAGCAGACAGGCGGGGCCCAGGAGGGAGCAGTTCTTT
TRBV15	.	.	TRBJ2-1	CASQRSNEQFF	TGTGCCTCCCAGCGTTCCAATGAGCAGTTCTTC
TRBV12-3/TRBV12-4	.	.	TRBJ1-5	CASSSTVANQPQHF	TGTGCCAGCAGTTCTACGGTTGCAAATCAGCCCCAGCATTTT
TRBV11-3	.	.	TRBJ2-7	CASSLDGGAKEQYF	TGTGCCAGCAGCTTAGATGGGGGGGCTAAGGAGCAGTACTTC
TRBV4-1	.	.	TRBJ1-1	CASSQELVYGTGARTEAFF	TGCGCCAGCAGCCAAGAACTGGTTTACGGGACGGGGGCTAGGACTGAAGCTTTCTTT
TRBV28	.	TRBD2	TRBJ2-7	CASSHWARGDLTYEQYF	TGTGCCAGCAGCCATTGGGCCCGGGGGGACCTAACCTACGAGCAGTACTTC
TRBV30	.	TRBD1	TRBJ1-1	CALVLIKSGGFEAFF	TGTGCCCTGGTGCTGATTAAATCAGGGGGCTTCGAAGCTTTCTTT
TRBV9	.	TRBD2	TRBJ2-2	CASSVGGLAGGLTGELFF	TGTGCCAGCAGCGTAGGTGGTCTAGCGGGAGGGCTCACCGGGGAGCTGTTTTTT
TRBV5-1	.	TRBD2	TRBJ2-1	CASSSGLADYNEQFF	TGCGCCAGCAGCTCAGGACTAGCGGACTACAATGAGCAGTTCTTC
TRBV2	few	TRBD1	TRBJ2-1	CASSEGGQYRQFF	TGTGCCAGCAGTGAAGGGGGACAGTACAGGCAGTTCTTC
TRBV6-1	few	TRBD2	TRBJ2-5	CASSGGGLAAQETQYF	TGTGCCAGCAGTGGGGGGGGACTAGCGGCCCAAGAGACCCAGTACTTC
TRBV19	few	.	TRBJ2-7	CASSREDGTYEQYF	TGTGCCAGTAGTCGTGAGGACGGAACCTACGAGCAGTACTTC
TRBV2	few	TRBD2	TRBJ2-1	CASSALAGGDEQFF	TGTGCCAGCAGTGCTTTAGCGGGAGGGGATGAGCAGTTCTTC
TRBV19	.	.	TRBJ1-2	CASRFGSAYYGYTF	TGTGCCAGTAGGTTTGGTTCGGCTTACTATGGCTACACCTTC
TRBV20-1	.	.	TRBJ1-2	CSASHGQIYGYTF	TGCAGTGCTAGTCACGGACAGATCTATGGCTACACCTTC
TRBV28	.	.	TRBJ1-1	CASAMQWTPNTEAFF	TGTGCCAGCGCGATGCAGTGGACACCGAACACTGAAGCTTTCTTT
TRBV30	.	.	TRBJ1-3	CAWSAVEGNTIYF	TGTGCCTGGAGTGCCGTGGAGGGGAACACCATATATTTT
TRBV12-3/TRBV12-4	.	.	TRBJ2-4	CASSLAGGNIQYF	TGTGCCAGCAGTTTAGCGGGAGGAAACATTCAGTACTTC
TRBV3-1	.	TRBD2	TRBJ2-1	CASSPAGGKVDEQFF	TGTGCCAGCAGCCCAGCGGGGGGTAAGGTGGATGAGCAGTTCTTC
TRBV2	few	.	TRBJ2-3	CASQQTSTDTQYF	TGTGCCAGCCAACAAACTTCAACAGATACGCAGTATTTT
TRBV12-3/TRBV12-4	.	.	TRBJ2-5	CASSQGQETQYF	TGTGCCAGCAGCCAGGGCCAAGAGACCCAGTACTTC
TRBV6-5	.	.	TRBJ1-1	CASSYGPVRRTEAFF	TGTGCCAGCAGTTACGGACCAGTGCGACGCACTGAAGCTTTCTTT
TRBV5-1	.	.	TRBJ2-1	CASSPGDFYNEQFF	TGCGCCAGCAGCCCGGGGGACTTTTACAATGAGCAGTTCTTC
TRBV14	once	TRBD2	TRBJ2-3	CASSQAGLAGLIRADTQYF	TGTGCCAGCAGCCAAGCAGGACTAGCGGGATTGATAAGGGCAGATACGCAGTATTTT
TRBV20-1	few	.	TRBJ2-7	CSASSPSEEQYF	TGCAGTGCTAGTTCCCCGTCCGAGGAGCAGTACTTC